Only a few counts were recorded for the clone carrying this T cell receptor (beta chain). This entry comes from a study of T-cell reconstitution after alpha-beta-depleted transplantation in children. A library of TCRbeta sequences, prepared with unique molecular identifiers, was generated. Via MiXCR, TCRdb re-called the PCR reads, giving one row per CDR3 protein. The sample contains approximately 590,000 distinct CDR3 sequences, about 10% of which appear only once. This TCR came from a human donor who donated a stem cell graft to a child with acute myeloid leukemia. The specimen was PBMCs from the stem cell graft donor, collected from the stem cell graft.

The CDR3 is CASSYSPGEPEQYF. The DNA for the CDR3 is TGTGCCAGCAGTTACTCCCCGGGAGAGCCGGAGCAGTACTTC. This chain connects TRBV6-5 to TRBJ2-7; weak D call: TRBD2 (6 bases). V was clipped by 0 bases and J by 7 bases, with 13 bases between them. Germline V gives CDR1 MNHEY, CDR2 SVGAGI. This CDR3 has 14 residues.